Listed below are T cell receptor beta chains from one sample, sequenced in a study of T cell changes during pregnancy in multiple sclerosis. Produced via immunoSEQ multiplex PCR; TCRdb's table is partial and in-frame only. The sample contains some 67,000 clones, about 90% of which appear only once. The sequencing used peripheral blood, collected in the first trimester of pregnancy. The receptor source for this set is a female donor with multiple sclerosis, enrolled in a pregnancy study. Both conserved end residues are part of each CDR3. The D gene is left open where the match is weak.

NA	11	TRBV28	TRBJ1-2	CASAINYGYTF	TGTGCCAGCGCTATTAACTATGGCTACACCTTC
TRBD1	11	TRBV6-1	TRBJ1-1	CASSQGGEAFF	TGTGCCAGCAGTCAGGGGGGCGAAGCTTTCTTT
NA	13	TRBV19	TRBJ2-3	CASSMNRADTQYF	TGTGCCAGTAGTATGAACAGGGCAGATACGCAGTATTTT
TRBD2	16	TRBV5-4	TRBJ2-1	CASSLDSGRATDEQFF	TGTGCCAGCAGCTTGGATAGCGGGAGGGCCACCGATGAGCAGTTCTTC
NA	12	TRBV19	TRBJ2-5	CASSIPGSTQYF	TGTGCCAGTAGCATCCCGGGGTCGACCCAGTACTTC
NA	12	TRBV6-1	TRBJ2-3	CASSESGSPQYF	TGTGCCAGCAGTGAGTCCGGGAGCCCTCAGTATTTT
TRBD2	16	TRBV19	TRBJ2-1	CASSMYSGGLNNEQFF	TGTGCCAGTAGTATGTATAGCGGGGGACTAAACAATGAGCAGTTCTTC
NA	15	TRBV19	TRBJ1-1	CASLREGGLYTEAFF	TGTGCCAGTCTCCGGGAGGGGGGATTGTACACTGAAGCTTTCTTT
TRBD2	18	TRBV11-2	TRBJ2-3	CASSLDRGGGRGLMGQYF	TGTGCCAGCAGCTTAGATCGGGGGGGCGGGAGAGGCTTGATGGGGCAGTATTTT
NA	16	TRBV4-1	TRBJ2-2	CASSRYGSADTGELFF	TGCGCCAGCAGCCGCTATGGTAGCGCGGACACCGGGGAGCTGTTTTTT
TRBD2	12	TRBV28	TRBJ2-7	CATRDYTYEQYF	TGTGCCACTCGGGACTACACCTACGAGCAGTACTTC
NA	12	TRBV2	TRBJ2-7	CASVRESYEQYF	TGTGCCAGCGTCAGGGAATCTTACGAGCAGTACTTC
NA	16	TRBV7-9	TRBJ2-1	CASSLGAGRSYNEQFF	TGTGCCAGCAGCTTAGGTGCGGGTCGCTCCTACAATGAGCAGTTCTTC
NA	12	TRBV7-9	TRBJ2-5	CASSRTLETQYF	TGTGCCAGCAGCCGGACATTGGAGACCCAGTACTTC